Presented here are 28 T cell receptor beta chains from one specimen sequenced in a study of glioma-infiltrating T cells after dendritic cell vaccination. Sequencing was performed with immunoSEQ multiplex PCR; in TCRdb, only in-frame clones are kept and a portion is missing. Here the sample spans 85,000 to 100,000 clones, 80% being singletons. As for time point: after dendritic cell vaccination, including at tumor progression/relapse. Material: blood, obtained after dendritic cell vaccination. These receptors were obtained from a human donor with glioblastoma.

There are a few counts of this clone. The chain couples TRBV6-1 to TRBJ2-4, with 7 bases fitting TRBD2. CDR1 MNHNS and CDR2 SASEGT come from the germline V gene. Trimming cost V 10 bases and J 1 base; bases outside gene matches: 4. CDR3 length: 13 residues. This CDR3 reads CATAGGAKNIQYF. DNA for the CDR3: TGTGCCACTGCCGGGGGGGCCAAAAACATTCAGTACTTC.

This clone was observed a handful of times. The chain links TRBV30 to TRBJ2-1, with TRBD2 matching over 8 bases. Looked up from germline, CDR1 is GTSNPN and CDR2 is SVGIG (reference sequence). CDR3 size: 14 residues. V shed 0 bases, J shed 7 bases, and the junction held 5 bases outside the gene matches. The CDR3 is CAWSVVGRGNEQFF. CDR3 in DNA: TGTGCCTGGAGTGTAGTCGGGAGGGGTAATGAGCAGTTCTTC.

The V call is TRBV11-2, the J call TRBJ1-2, with 7 nucleotides matching TRBD1. V was pared by 4 bases and J by 5 bases, with 1 base of the junction left unmatched. Germline assignment: CDR1 SGHAT and CDR2 FQNNGV. The CDR3 sequence is 12 residues long. CDR3 region: CASSSQGYGYTF. The CDR3 DNA is TGTGCCAGCAGCTCACAGGGGTATGGCTACACCTTC.

The chain is built from TRBV5-1 and TRBJ2-3; TRBD2 matches at 12 bases. Per germline, CDR1 SGHRS and CDR2 YFSETQ. This CDR3 is 17 amino acids long. Trimming took 4 bases from V and 0 from J; bases not matched to a gene: 6. DNA of the CDR3: TGCGCCAGCAGCCCCGGACTAGCGGGGTTCAGCACAGATACGCAGTATTTT. This translates into CASSPGLAGFSTDTQYF.

DNA for the CDR3: TGTGCCAGCAGCTTAGGGTCACGGGTTGGAGACTCACCCCTCCACTTT. It encodes CASSLGSRVGDSPLHF. The rearrangement uses TRBV11-2 and TRBJ1-6, with D uncertain. Between the trimmed V and J ends, which lost 1 base and 10 bases, there was a span of 17 bases. The germline V gene encodes CDR1 SGHAT and CDR2 FQNNGV. The CDR3 totals 16 residues.

The count of this clone is one. This chain uses TRBV19 with TRBJ2-6; unclear D gene. The germline V gene encodes CDR1 LNHDA and CDR2 SQIVND (reference sequence). V gave up 2 bases and J gave up 4 bases, with 9 bases separating them. CDR3 length: 15 residues. This chain's CDR3 is CASSISVRGANVLTF. CDR3 in DNA: TGTGCCAGTAGTATAAGCGTCCGCGGGGCCAACGTCCTGACTTTC.

This clone appeared a few times. This rearrangement joins TRBV5-1 to TRBJ2-7; no reliable D call. The ends were cut back, 0 bases at V and 7 bases at J, with 8 bases in the middle. The CDR3 consists of 12 residues. The germline gives CDR1 SGHRS, CDR2 YFSETQ. For the CDR3, the DNA is TGCGCCAGCAGCTTGGTGGGCAGGGAGCAGTACTTC. Translating it yields CASSLVGREQYF. Full variable domain (remainder filled in from reference TRBV5-1 and TRBJ2-7): KAGVTQTPRYLIKTRGQQVTLSCSPISGHRSVSWYQQTPGQGLQFLFEYFSETQRNKGNFPGRFSGRQFSNSRSEMNVSTLELGDSALYLCASSLVGREQYFGPGTRLTVT.

The chain has TRBV15 and TRBJ1-4; maybe TRBD1 (6 bases). The CDR3 contains 16 residues. V was clipped by 4 bases and J by 0 bases, with 12 bases between them. The germline V gene encodes CDR1 LNHNV and CDR2 YYDKDF (reference sequence). CDR3 sequence (DNA): TGTGCCACCAGCACAAACAGGGCCTCAACTAATGAAAAACTGTTTTTT. Protein: CATSTNRASTNEKLFF. Looking up the rest from reference TRBV15 and TRBJ1-4 gives the full variable domain: DAMVIQNPRYQVTQFGKPVTLSCSQTLNHNVMYWYQQKSSQAPKLLFHYYDKDFNNEADTPDNFQSRRPNTSFCFLDIRSPGLGDTAMYLCATSTNRASTNEKLFFGSGTQLSVL.

The rearrangement links TRBV27 to TRBJ1-5, with 10 bases identical to TRBD1. The V gene's germline CDR1 is MNHEY and CDR2 SMNVEV (reference sequence). V gave up 5 bases and J gave up 3 bases; unmatched junction bases: 7. This CDR3 region has 16 residues. CDR3 sequence: CASSPWTGGYNQPQHF. In DNA, the CDR3 is TGTGCCAGCAGTCCGTGGACAGGGGGTTACAATCAGCCCCAGCATTTT.

The table lists this clone with a few counts. This rearrangement joins TRBV25-1 to TRBJ2-2, with 7 bases fitting TRBD1. The V gene's germline CDR1 is MGHDK and CDR2 SYGVNS. The junction had 8 bases not matched to a gene; V was cut back by 4 bases and J by 6 bases. The CDR3 covers 15 residues. CDR3 nucleotides: TGTGCCAGCAGTGTTGGGACAGAATATCCCGGGGAGCTGTTTTTT. It is translated as CASSVGTEYPGELFF.

Worth noting for this clone: No DNA is shown, since the ends of the CDR3 on it are uncertain; the CDR3 is the one TCRdb lists. The J gene is TRBJ2-2, the V gene TRBV5-1; the table gives TRBD2 as D, unverified against the DNA. The CDR3 sequence runs 12 residues, both termini included. CDR1 is SGHRS and CDR2 is YFSETQ in the germline V gene. The CDR3 here is CASGFGAGELFF.

V usage is TRBV18 and J usage is TRBJ1-2; 7 bases line up with TRBD1. From germline, CDR1 is KGHSH and CDR2 LQKENI. The junction had 10 bases not matched to a gene; V was cut back by 1 base and J by 8 bases. The CDR3 has 15 residues. The CDR3 DNA is TGTGCCAGCTCACCACGTACAGGGGTATTAGACGGCTACACCTTC. Protein product: CASSPRTGVLDGYTF.

This clone was counted once. The V and J genes are TRBV4-1 and TRBJ2-1; 8 positions match TRBD2. The CDR3 is 16 amino acids. Unmatched junction bases numbered 5, after V lost 3 bases and J lost 1 base. The germline CDR1 and CDR2 sequences are MGHRA and YSYEKL. The CDR3 bases are TGCGCCAGCAGCCACTCCTTAGCGGGGTCCTACAATGAGCAGTTCTTC. Translated, it gives CASSHSLAGSYNEQFF.

The chain uses TRBV6-1 and TRBJ2-3; 8 bases match TRBD1. From germline, CDR1 is MNHNS and CDR2 SASEGT. The CDR3 is 13 amino acids. V was pared by 6 bases and J by 11 bases, with 10 bases of the junction left unmatched. In DNA, the CDR3 is TGTGCCAGCAGGGCTGACCGGGACAGGTTGCAGTATTTT. Amino acid sequence: CASRADRDRLQYF.

The chain carries TRBV28 and TRBJ2-7; 11 nucleotides match TRBD1. CDR1 MDHEN and CDR2 SYDVKM come from the germline V gene. J lost 5 bases, V lost 5 bases, and 8 bases had no gene match. The CDR3 totals 15 residues. The DNA of the CDR3 is TGTGCCAGCAGTCCCCCCCGGACAGGGGGCCACGAGCAGTACTTC. This sequence encodes CASSPPRTGGHEQYF. Drawing the rest from reference TRBV28 and TRBJ2-7, the complete variable domain is DVKVTQSSRYLVKRTGEKVFLECVQDMDHENMFWYRQDPGLGLRLIYFSYDVKMKEKGDIPEGYSVSREKKERFSLILESASTNQTSMYLCASSPPRTGGHEQYFGPGTRLTVT.

This sequence joins TRBV20-1 and TRBJ1-1; possible D gene TRBD1, 6 bases. Germline loops: CDR1 DFQATT, CDR2 SNEGSKA (reference sequence). This CDR3 contains 11 residues. CDR3 amino acids: CSMDSSIEAFF. For the CDR3, the DNA is TGCAGCATGGACAGCTCCATTGAAGCTTTCTTT.

J is TRBJ1-2 and V is TRBV5-1, with D perhaps TRBD1 (5 bases). CDR3 length: 13 residues. The germline V and J ends were trimmed by 3 bases and 7 bases, with 13 bases remaining between them. In germline, CDR1 is SGHRS, CDR2 YFSETQ. The CDR3 region is CASSSGAGGGYTF. CDR3 nucleotides: TGCGCCAGCAGCTCCGGGGCCGGGGGTGGCTACACCTTC.

This clone has only one observation. The chain employs TRBV2 and TRBJ2-7, with D perhaps TRBD1 (6 bases). The ends were cut back, 0 bases at V and 4 bases at J, with 13 bases in the middle. The CDR3 totals 15 residues. Germline V CDR1 and CDR2: SNHLY, FYNNEI. CDR3 in DNA: TGTGCCAGCAGTGAAGCGCTCACAGGGCGGTACGAGCAGTACTTC. Encoded protein: CASSEALTGRYEQYF.

This clone was counted only a few times. The chain is built from TRBV5-6 and TRBJ2-3; 8 bases are shared with TRBD2. Germline-derived CDR1 and CDR2 are SGHDT and YYEEEE. Trimming took 0 bases from V and 4 from J; bases not matched to a gene: 7. The CDR3 runs to 16 residues. The CDR3 coding sequence is TGTGCCAGCAGCTTGGACCCTAGCGGGTGGGCAGATACGCAGTATTTT. Translation gives CASSLDPSGWADTQYF.

The chain uses TRBV5-4 and TRBJ1-2, with 7 bases identical to TRBD1. Looked up from germline, CDR1 is SGHNT and CDR2 is YYREEE (reference sequence). V dropped 0 bases and J dropped 6; count of bases not matched to a gene: 11. The CDR3 contains 16 residues. Here the CDR3 reads CASSLDQGVFFHGYTF. For the CDR3, the DNA is TGTGCCAGCAGCTTGGATCAGGGGGTCTTTTTCCATGGCTACACCTTC.

The chain carries TRBV7-8 and TRBJ2-5; 9 bases are a match to TRBD2. The J call may be in error: the DNA end matches TRBJ2-7 better. Germline-derived CDR1 and CDR2 are SGHVS and FQNEAQ. This CDR3 is 14 amino acids long. The CDR3 reads CASSPRLAAYEQYF. CDR3 DNA sequence: TGTGCCAGCAGCCCCAGACTAGCGGCCTACGAGCAGTACTTC.

CDR3 nucleotides: TGTGCCAGTAGTCAACTAGCGGGGGGCCCCTACGAGCAGTACTTC. Translation gives CASSQLAGGPYEQYF. V usage is TRBV19 and J usage is TRBJ2-7; TRBD2 matches 12 bases. CDR1 and CDR2 from the germline V gene are LNHDA and SQIVND (reference sequence). V lost 5 bases, J lost 2 bases, and 4 bases stayed unmatched. This CDR3 is 15 amino acids long.

V and J are TRBV6-5 and TRBJ2-1; TRBD2 agrees at 8 bases. This CDR3 spans 12 amino acids. Trimming took 5 bases from V and 14 from J; bases not matched to a gene: 8. Germline V gene sequence: CDR1 MNHEY, CDR2 SVGAGI. The CDR3 nucleotides read TGTGCCAGCAGTAACCAGCGGGAGCGAAAGTTCTTC. Protein: CASSNQRERKFF.

The chain carries TRBV5-1 and TRBJ1-1; TRBD1 matches at 10 bases. In germline, CDR1 is SGHRS, CDR2 YFSETQ. The CDR3 totals 14 residues. The junction had 7 bases not matched to a gene; V was cut back by 4 bases and J by 7 bases. CDR3 protein: CASSAMTGGGEAFF. The CDR3 nucleotides read TGCGCCAGCAGCGCAATGACAGGGGGCGGTGAAGCTTTCTTT. The full variable domain, completed using reference TRBV5-1 and TRBJ1-1, is KAGVTQTPRYLIKTRGQQVTLSCSPISGHRSVSWYQQTPGQGLQFLFEYFSETQRNKGNFPGRFSGRQFSNSRSEMNVSTLELGDSALYLCASSAMTGGGEAFFGQGTRLTVV.

The chain recombines TRBV30 with TRBJ2-3; 10 nucleotides agree with TRBD2. The germline V gene encodes CDR1 GTSNPN and CDR2 SVGIG (reference sequence). Unmatched junction bases numbered 13, after V lost 5 bases and J lost 5 bases. The CDR3 runs 16 residues. The CDR3 is CAWAPRSGRVGDTQYF. CDR3 nucleotide sequence: TGTGCCTGGGCCCCCCGAAGCGGGAGGGTTGGAGATACGCAGTATTTT.

This clone was detected only once. The chain is built from TRBV7-8 and TRBJ2-2, with D perhaps matching TRBD1 (5 bases). Trimming pared 1 base from V and 0 bases from J, leaving 6 bases between. The germline V gene encodes CDR1 SGHVS and CDR2 FQNEAQ. The CDR3 runs to 15 residues. The CDR3, as DNA: TGTGCCAGCAGCTTAGTAGGGGCGAACACCGGGGAGCTGTTTTTT. Translated, it gives CASSLVGANTGELFF.

The chain combines TRBV5-1 with TRBJ1-1, with TRBD1 as a possible D gene (5 bases). Germline CDR1 is SGHRS and CDR2 is YFSETQ. This CDR3 spans 14 amino acids. The V end lost 0 bases, the J end lost 1 base, and 7 bases lay between the germline ends. In DNA form, the CDR3 reads TGCGCCAGCAGCTTGGTTCAGGGGAACACTGAAGCTTTCTTT. It translates to CASSLVQGNTEAFF. Full variable domain (outside the CDR3, taken from reference TRBV5-1 and TRBJ1-1): KAGVTQTPRYLIKTRGQQVTLSCSPISGHRSVSWYQQTPGQGLQFLFEYFSETQRNKGNFPGRFSGRQFSNSRSEMNVSTLELGDSALYLCASSLVQGNTEAFFGQGTRLTVV.

This clone showed up just once. The chain has TRBV5-1 and TRBJ2-1; D not certain. With 4 bases removed from V and 3 bases from J, the gap between germline ends came to 14 bases. The CDR3 consists of 15 residues. The V gene's germline CDR1 is SGHRS and CDR2 YFSETQ. CDR3 bases: TGCGCCAGCAGCCCGCCCTTAGATCTCTACAATGAGCAGTTCTTC. It is translated as CASSPPLDLYNEQFF.